This T cell receptor (beta chain) was profiled in a study of blood T cells in healthy people across ages. General observations from the study: Diversity of TCR beta per million T cells declined in a roughly linear way with age.

Deletions cut 0 bases from V and 4 bases from J, with 9 bases between. Per the germline V gene, CDR1 is DFQATT and CDR2 is SNEGSKA (reference sequence). The CDR3 has 13 amino acids. Researchers isolated at least 7 million PBMCs per sample. This clonotype showed up just a few times. As yet, its antigen is unknown. PCR was performed a second time for about 6 to 12 cycles using a sample-barcoded 5' primer and a J-beta primer mix. Each CDR3 protein is one row after TCRdb ran MiXCR on the 5' RACE reads. The data show 1.5 million to 2 million distinct CDR3 sequences, with roughly 32% seen just once and about 11% held by the top ten.

The chain carries TRBV20-1 and TRBJ1-1, with D unresolved. The clonotype originates from a woman aged 25 to 39 in good health. Specimen: blood. The CDR3 coding sequence is TGCAGTGCTAGAGATTTGGGTGGCACTGAAGCTTTCTTT. This gives the protein CSARDLGGTEAFF.